This entry lists 3 T cell receptor beta chains sequenced from one sample in a study of memory CD4+ T cells and cytomegalovirus serostatus. Clones were read by immunoSEQ multiplex PCR, and TCRdb kept only the in-frame ones, dropping some. The sample carries approximately 50,000 clones, 60% to 75% recorded once. Single viable CD3+CD4+CD8-CD45RO+ cells were sorted as the memory CD4+ T cells. Sequencing input: memory CD4+ T cells from blood. These receptors were collected from an adult in good health and CMV-seropositive.

This sequence joins TRBV19 and TRBJ1-2, with a tentative D call TRBD1 (5 bases). CDR3 length equals 14 residues. V was clipped by 4 bases and J by 4 bases, with 13 bases between them. CDR1 and CDR2 (germline): LNHDA, SQIVND (reference sequence). In DNA form, the CDR3 reads TGTGCCAGTAGTACAACGGGGGGGTCCTATGGCTACACCTTC. Protein product: CASSTTGGSYGYTF. Supplemented by reference TRBV19 and TRBJ1-2, the full variable domain reads DGGITQSPKYLFRKEGQNVTLSCEQNLNHDAMYWYRQDPGQGLRLIYYSQIVNDFQKGDIAEGYSVSREKKESFPLTVTSAQKNPTAFYLCASSTTGGSYGYTFGSGTRLTVV.

Worth noting for this clone: The germline gene is not matched at one end of the junction; a read error may be the cause. The rearrangement uses TRBV5-1 and TRBJ1-1; D gene ambiguous. This CDR3 has 15 residues. CDR1 is SGHRS, CDR2 YFSETQ, per germline. In DNA, the CDR3 is TGCGCCAGCAGATTGGCCCTCTCTGCGAACACTGAAGCTTTCTTT. The encoded protein is CASRLALSANTEAFF.

The chain has TRBV7-9 and TRBJ2-1; 11 bases are a match to TRBD2. The CDR3 extends over 14 amino acids. Trimming cost V 1 base and J 8 bases; bases outside gene matches: 1. CDR1 and CDR2 from the germline V gene are SEHNR and FQNEAQ (reference sequence). The CDR3 DNA reads as TGTGCCAGCAGCTTAGGACTAGCGGGACATGAGCAGTTCTTC. Translation: CASSLGLAGHEQFF.